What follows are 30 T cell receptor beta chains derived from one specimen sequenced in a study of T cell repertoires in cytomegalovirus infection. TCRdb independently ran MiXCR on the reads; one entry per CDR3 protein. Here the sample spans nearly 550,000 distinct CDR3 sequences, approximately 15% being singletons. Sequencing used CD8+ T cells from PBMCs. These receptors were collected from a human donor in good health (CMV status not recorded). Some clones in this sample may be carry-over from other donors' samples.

The CDR3 is CSARDSYNEQFF. The CDR3 coding sequence is TGCAGTGCTAGAGACTCTTACAATGAGCAGTTCTTC. The chain combines TRBV20-1 with TRBJ2-1; D is unclear. Trimming shortened V by 0 bases and J by 4 bases, and 4 bases separated the two germline ends. The length of the CDR3 is 12 residues. Germline V gene lookup returns CDR1 DFQATT and CDR2 SNEGSKA (reference sequence).

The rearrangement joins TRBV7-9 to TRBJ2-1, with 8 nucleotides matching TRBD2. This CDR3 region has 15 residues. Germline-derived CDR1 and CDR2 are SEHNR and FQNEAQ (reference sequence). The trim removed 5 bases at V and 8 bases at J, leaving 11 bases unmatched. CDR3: CASSQPIGGVDEQFF. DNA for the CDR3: TGTGCCAGCAGCCAACCCATCGGGGGGGTAGATGAGCAGTTCTTC.

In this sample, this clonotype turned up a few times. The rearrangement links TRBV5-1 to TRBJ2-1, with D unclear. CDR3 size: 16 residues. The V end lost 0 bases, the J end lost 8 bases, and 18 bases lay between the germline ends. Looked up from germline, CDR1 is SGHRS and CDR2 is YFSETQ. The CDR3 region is CASSLVYGSPLDEQFF. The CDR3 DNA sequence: TGCGCCAGCAGCTTGGTCTATGGTTCCCCTTTAGATGAGCAGTTCTTC. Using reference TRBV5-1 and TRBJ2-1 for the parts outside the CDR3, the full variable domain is KAGVTQTPRYLIKTRGQQVTLSCSPISGHRSVSWYQQTPGQGLQFLFEYFSETQRNKGNFPGRFSGRQFSNSRSEMNVSTLELGDSALYLCASSLVYGSPLDEQFFGPGTRLTVL.

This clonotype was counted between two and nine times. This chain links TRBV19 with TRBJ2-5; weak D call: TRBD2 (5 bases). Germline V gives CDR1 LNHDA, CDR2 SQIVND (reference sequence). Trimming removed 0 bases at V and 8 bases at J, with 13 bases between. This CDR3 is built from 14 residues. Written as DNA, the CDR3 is TGTGCCAGTAGTATAGATTGGAGGCATCAAACCCAGTACTTC. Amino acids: CASSIDWRHQTQYF.

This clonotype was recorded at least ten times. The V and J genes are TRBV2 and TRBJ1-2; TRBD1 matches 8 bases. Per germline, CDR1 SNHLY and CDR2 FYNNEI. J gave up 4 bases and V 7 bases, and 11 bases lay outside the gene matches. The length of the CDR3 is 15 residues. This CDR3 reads CASILPPGQGYGYTF. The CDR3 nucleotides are TGTGCCAGCATTCTACCCCCCGGACAGGGCTATGGCTACACCTTC. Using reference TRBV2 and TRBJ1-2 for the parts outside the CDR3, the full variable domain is EPEVTQTPSHQVTQMGQEVILRCVPISNHLYFYWYRQILGQKVEFLVSFYNNEISEKSEIFDDQFSVERPDGSNFTLKIRSTKLEDSAMYFCASILPPGQGYGYTFGSGTRLTVV.

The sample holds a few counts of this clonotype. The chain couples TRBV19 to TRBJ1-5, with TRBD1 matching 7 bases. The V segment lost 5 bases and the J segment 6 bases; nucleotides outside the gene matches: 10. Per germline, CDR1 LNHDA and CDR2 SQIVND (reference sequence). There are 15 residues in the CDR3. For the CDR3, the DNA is TGTGCCAGTAGTTCTGGGGACAGTAGGACTCAGCCCCAGCATTTT. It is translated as CASSSGDSRTQPQHF.

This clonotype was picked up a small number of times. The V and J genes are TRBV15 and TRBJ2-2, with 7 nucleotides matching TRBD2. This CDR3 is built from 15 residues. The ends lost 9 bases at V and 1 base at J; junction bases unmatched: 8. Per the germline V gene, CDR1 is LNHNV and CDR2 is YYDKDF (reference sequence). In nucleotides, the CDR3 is TGTGCCACTAGCGCCAGCGGGGAGAACACCGGGGAGCTGTTTTTT. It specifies CATSASGENTGELFF.

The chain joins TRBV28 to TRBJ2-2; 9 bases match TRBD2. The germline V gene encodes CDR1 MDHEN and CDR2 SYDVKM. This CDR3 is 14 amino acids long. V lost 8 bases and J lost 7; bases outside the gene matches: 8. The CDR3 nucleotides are TGTGCCAGCCGGCTAGCGGGGTGGGGCGGGGAGCTGTTTTTT. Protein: CASRLAGWGGELFF.

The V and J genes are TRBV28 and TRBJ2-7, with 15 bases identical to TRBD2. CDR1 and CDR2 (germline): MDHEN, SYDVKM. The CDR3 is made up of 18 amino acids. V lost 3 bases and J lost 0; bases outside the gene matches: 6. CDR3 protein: CASSFSGTSGRTSYEQYF. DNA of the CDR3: TGTGCCAGCAGTTTTTCTGGGACTAGCGGGAGGACCTCCTACGAGCAGTACTTC.

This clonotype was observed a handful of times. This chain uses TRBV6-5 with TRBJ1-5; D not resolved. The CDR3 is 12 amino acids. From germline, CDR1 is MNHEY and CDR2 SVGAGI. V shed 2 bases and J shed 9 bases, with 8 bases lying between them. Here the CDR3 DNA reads TGTGCCAGCAGTTACCCCGGCGGGCCCCAGCATTTT. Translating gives CASSYPGGPQHF.

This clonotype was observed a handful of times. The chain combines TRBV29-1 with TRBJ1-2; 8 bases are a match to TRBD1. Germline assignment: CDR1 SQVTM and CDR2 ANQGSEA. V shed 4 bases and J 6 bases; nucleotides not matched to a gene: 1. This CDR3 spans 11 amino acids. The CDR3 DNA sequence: TGCAGCGTTGGGACAGGGAATGGCTACACCTTC. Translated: CSVGTGNGYTF.

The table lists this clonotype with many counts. The CDR3 nucleotides are TGTGCCAGCAGTCCCTCAAGCACCATATATTTT. This sequence encodes CASSPSSTIYF. The rearrangement links TRBV28 to TRBJ1-3; D remains unclear. CDR1 and CDR2 from the germline V gene are MDHEN and SYDVKM. The V end was cut by 5 bases, the J end by 9 bases, with 8 bases between. The CDR3 is 11 residues long.

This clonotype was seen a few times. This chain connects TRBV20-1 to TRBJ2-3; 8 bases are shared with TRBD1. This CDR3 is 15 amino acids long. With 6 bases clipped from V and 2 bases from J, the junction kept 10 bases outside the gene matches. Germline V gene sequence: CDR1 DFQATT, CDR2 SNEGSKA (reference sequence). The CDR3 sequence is CSAGSGTGDTDTQYF. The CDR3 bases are TGCAGTGCAGGATCCGGGACAGGAGACACAGATACGCAGTATTTT.

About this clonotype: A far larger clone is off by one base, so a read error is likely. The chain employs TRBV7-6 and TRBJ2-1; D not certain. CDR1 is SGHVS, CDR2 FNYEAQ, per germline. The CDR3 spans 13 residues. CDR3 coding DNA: TGTGCCAGCAGCTTAAGCGCCTACAATGAGCAGGTCTTC. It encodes CASSLSAYNEQVF.

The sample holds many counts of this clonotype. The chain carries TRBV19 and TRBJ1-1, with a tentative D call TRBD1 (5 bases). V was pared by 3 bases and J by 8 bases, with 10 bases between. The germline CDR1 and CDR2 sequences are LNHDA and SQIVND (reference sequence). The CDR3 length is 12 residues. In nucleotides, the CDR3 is TGTGCCAGTAGTATTCTGGGGGGAGAAGCTTTCTTT. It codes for CASSILGGEAFF.

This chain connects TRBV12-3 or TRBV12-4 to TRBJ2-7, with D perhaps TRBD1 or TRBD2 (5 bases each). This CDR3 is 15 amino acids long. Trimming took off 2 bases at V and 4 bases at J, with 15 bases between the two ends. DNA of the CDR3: TGTGCCAGCAGTTTAAGGGACCTAGGGGTATACGAGCAGTACTTC. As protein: CASSLRDLGVYEQYF.

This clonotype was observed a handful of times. In DNA form, the CDR3 reads TGTGCCAGCAGCTTATTGTGGCAGAACTCTGGGGCCAACGTCCTGACTTTC. Its translation: CASSLLWQNSGANVLTF. This chain connects TRBV7-9 to TRBJ2-6; no clear D gene. The germline CDR1 and CDR2 sequences are SEHNR and FQNEAQ (reference sequence). The V end lost 2 bases, the J end lost 0 bases, and 11 bases lay between the germline ends. CDR3 length: 17 amino acids.

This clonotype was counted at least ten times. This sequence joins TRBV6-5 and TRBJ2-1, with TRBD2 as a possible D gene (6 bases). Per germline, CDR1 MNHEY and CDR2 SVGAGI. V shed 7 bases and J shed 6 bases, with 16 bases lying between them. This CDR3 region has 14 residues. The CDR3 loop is CASNRGNSFNEQFF. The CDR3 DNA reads TGTGCCAGCAACCGGGGGAACAGCTTCAATGAGCAGTTCTTC.

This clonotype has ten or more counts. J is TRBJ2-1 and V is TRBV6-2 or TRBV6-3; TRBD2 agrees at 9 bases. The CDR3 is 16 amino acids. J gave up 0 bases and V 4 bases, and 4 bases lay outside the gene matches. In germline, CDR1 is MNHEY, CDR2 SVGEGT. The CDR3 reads CASSWVAGASYNEQFF. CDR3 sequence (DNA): TGTGCCAGCAGTTGGGTAGCGGGAGCCTCCTACAATGAGCAGTTCTTC.

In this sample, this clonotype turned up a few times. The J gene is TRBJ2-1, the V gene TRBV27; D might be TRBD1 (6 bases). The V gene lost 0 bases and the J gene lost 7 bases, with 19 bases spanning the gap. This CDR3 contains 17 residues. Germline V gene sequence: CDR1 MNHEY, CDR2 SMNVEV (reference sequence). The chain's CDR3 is CASSLSSLLGRGNEQFF. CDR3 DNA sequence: TGTGCCAGCAGTTTATCGTCGCTTCTCGGTAGGGGGAATGAGCAGTTCTTC.

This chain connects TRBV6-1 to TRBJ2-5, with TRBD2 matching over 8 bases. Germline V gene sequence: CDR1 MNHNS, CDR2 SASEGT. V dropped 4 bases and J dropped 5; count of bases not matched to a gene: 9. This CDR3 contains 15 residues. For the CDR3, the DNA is TGTGCCAGCAGTGCCGGGACTAGGGCTGGGGAGACCCAGTACTTC. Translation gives CASSAGTRAGETQYF.

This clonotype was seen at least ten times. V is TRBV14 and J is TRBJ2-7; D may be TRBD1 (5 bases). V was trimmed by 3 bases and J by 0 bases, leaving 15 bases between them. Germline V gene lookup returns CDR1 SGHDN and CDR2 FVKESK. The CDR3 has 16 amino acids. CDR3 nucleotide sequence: TGTGCCAGCAGCCATTGGACGGACACCAGCTCCTACGAGCAGTACTTC. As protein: CASSHWTDTSSYEQYF.

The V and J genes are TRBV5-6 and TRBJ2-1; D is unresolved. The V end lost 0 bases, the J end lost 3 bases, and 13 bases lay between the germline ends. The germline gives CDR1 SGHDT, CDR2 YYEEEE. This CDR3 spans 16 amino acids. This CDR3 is CASSLGPLGFYNEQFF. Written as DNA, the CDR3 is TGTGCCAGCAGCTTGGGGCCTCTGGGGTTCTACAATGAGCAGTTCTTC.

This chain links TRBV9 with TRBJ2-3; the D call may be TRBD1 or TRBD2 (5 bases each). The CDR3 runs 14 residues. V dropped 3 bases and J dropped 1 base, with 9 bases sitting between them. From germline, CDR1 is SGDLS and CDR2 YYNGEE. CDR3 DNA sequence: TGTGCCAGCAGCGGAGGGGCTGGCACAGATACGCAGTATTTT. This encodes CASSGGAGTDTQYF.

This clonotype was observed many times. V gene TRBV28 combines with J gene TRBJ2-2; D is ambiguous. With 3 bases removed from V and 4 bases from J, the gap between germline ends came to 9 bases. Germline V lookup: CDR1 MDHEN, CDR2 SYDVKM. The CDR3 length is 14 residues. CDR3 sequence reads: CASSFNTRTGELFF. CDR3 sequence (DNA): TGTGCCAGCAGTTTTAACACGCGCACCGGGGAGCTGTTTTTT.

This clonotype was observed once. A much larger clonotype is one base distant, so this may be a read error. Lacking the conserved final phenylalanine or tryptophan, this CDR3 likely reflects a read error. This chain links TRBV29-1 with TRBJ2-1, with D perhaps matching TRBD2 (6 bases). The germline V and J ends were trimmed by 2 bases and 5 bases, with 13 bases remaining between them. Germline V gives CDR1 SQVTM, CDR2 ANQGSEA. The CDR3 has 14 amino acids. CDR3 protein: CSVEQGRGNNEQFY. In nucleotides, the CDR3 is TGCAGCGTTGAACAGGGTCGGGGGAACAATGAGCAGTTCTAC.

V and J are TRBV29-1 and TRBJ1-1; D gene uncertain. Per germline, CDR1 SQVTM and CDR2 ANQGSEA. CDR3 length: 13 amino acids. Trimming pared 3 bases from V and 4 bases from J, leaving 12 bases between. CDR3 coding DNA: TGCAGCGTTGACAGGAATGACGGCACTGAAGCTTTCTTT. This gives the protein CSVDRNDGTEAFF.

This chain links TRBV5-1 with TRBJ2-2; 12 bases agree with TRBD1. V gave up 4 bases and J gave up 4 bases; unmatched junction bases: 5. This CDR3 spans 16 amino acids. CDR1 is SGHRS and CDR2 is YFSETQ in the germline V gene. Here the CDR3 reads CASSTGQGASTGELFF. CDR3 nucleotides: TGCGCCAGCAGCACGGGACAGGGGGCGAGCACCGGGGAGCTGTTTTTT. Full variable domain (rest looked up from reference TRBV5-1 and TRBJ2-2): KAGVTQTPRYLIKTRGQQVTLSCSPISGHRSVSWYQQTPGQGLQFLFEYFSETQRNKGNFPGRFSGRQFSNSRSEMNVSTLELGDSALYLCASSTGQGASTGELFFGEGSRLTVL.

The CDR3 nucleotides are TGCAGTGCTAGAGATCGGGACGCCTCCTACGAGCAGTACTTC. Amino acid sequence: CSARDRDASYEQYF. V usage is TRBV20-1 and J usage is TRBJ2-7; D possibly matches TRBD1 or TRBD2 (5 bases each). Germline CDR1 is DFQATT and CDR2 is SNEGSKA (reference sequence). V lost 0 bases, J lost 0 bases, and 9 bases lay in between. The CDR3 runs 14 residues.

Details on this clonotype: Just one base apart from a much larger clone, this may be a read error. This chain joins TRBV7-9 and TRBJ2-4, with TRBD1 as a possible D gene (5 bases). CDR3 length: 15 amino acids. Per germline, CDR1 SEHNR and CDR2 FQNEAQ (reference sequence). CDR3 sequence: CASSPRTIPKDIQCF. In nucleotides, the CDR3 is TGTGCCAGCAGCCCCCGGACAATCCCTAAAGACATTCAGTGCTTC.